The entry below gives a single TCR beta chain sequence along with its context. The antigen is undetermined. The sample is drawn from a study of cytomegalovirus exposure and HLA in healthy donors. Study-wide findings and caveats: An ancestry cluster, one associated with Asian ancestry, reportedly showed fewer N-insertions than the approximately 670-donor mean in a later analysis.

Primers for the PCR totalled 60 Vbeta and 13 Jbeta. Assay: immunoSEQ multiplex PCR; the TCRdb copy retains only in-frame clones and omits some. The repertoire holds 150,000 or so clones, with 80% as singletons. Trimming at V came to 4 bases and at J to 3 bases, leaving 2 bases not matched to a gene. The CDR3 covers 16 residues. CDR1 is SGHRS and CDR2 is YFSETQ in the germline V gene. This TCR was recovered from a woman in her thirties or forties in good health and CMV-seropositive. Sample: PBMCs. V gene TRBV5-1 combines with J gene TRBJ2-2; the match to TRBD2 covers 14 bases. DNA of the CDR3: TGCGCCAGCAGCCGGGGACTAGCGGGAGACACCGGGGAGCTGTTTTTT. It codes for CASSRGLAGDTGELFF.